This TCR beta chain was obtained from a study of T cell responses to AZD1222 COVID-19 vaccine. Findings and caveats of the study: CD4 TCRs linked to vaccination spanned spike, dominating at 160-218 and 743-854.

Comments on this clone: Its specificity is not known.

V shed 3 bases and J shed 1 base, with 10 bases lying between them. The CDR3 has 14 residues. Germline V gene lookup returns CDR1 SGHRS and CDR2 YFSETQ. Measured with immunoSEQ multiplex PCR; TCRdb has only the in-frame clones, and not every one. This table holds 120,000 or so clones, 90% found once. This sample comprised peripheral blood, obtained on day 0 of AZD1222 vaccination. V gene TRBV5-1 combines with J gene TRBJ1-1; a weak D match, TRBD1 (5 bases). The TCR originated in an adult in good health. This chain's CDR3 is CASSSGQKNTEAFF. CDR3 DNA sequence: TGCGCCAGCAGCTCCGGACAAAAGAACACTGAAGCTTTCTTT.